This T cell receptor beta chain was captured in a study of blood T cell repertoires in COVID-19. At the level of the study: Whether acute or convalescent, the COVID-19 samples came from the United States, Italy and Spain.

Per the original data handling: Using reference gene primer amplification, nucleated cell counts were estimated. Only in-frame clones appear in the TCRdb table, and some are missing; sequencing was by immunoSEQ multiplex PCR. Clonal size and the V and J genes are those of that table, whereas D and trimming came from the DNA. The profile shows roughly 56,000 clones, more than 85% of them singletons. The CDR3 covers 14 residues. Germline CDR1 and CDR2: SGHRS and YFSETQ. V lost 4 bases and J lost 4, with 14 bases in between. The sequenced material came from peripheral blood. This TCR was sampled from a man over 45 with active COVID-19. The V gene is TRBV5-1, the J gene TRBJ1-2; D unresolved. CDR3 in amino acids: CASSVLTTGYGYTF. The DNA of the CDR3 is TGCGCCAGCAGCGTCCTGACGACGGGCTATGGCTACACCTTC.